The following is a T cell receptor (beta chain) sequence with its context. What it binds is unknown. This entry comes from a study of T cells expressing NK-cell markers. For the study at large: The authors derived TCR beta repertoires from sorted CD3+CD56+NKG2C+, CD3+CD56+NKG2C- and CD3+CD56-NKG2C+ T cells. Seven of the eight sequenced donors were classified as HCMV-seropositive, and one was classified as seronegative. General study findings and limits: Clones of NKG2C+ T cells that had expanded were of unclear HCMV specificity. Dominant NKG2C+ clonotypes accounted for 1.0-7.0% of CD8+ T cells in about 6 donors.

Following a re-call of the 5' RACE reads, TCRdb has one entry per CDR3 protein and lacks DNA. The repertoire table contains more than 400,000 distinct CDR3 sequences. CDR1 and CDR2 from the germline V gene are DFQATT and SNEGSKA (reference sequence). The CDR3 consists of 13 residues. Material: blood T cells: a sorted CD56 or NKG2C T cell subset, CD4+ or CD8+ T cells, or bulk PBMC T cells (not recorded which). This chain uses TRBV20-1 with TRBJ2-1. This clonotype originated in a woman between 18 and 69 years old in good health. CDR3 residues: CKPLADSYNEQFF.